Below are 30 T cell receptor beta chains sequenced from a single sample in a study of T cell repertoires in cytomegalovirus infection. TCRdb re-derived calls from the reads in MiXCR, one entry per CDR3 protein. The top ten clones hold over 11% of a sample with roughly 300,000 distinct CDR3 sequences, around 25% of them seen once. Sequencing input: PBMCs. The receptors come from a human donor in good health (CMV status not recorded). Some clones in this sample may be carry-over from other donors' samples.

The rearrangement uses TRBV29-1 and TRBJ2-1, with D perhaps matching TRBD2 (5 bases). Per the germline V gene, CDR1 is SQVTM and CDR2 is ANQGSEA. This CDR3 region has 14 residues. The V end lost 2 bases, the J end lost 7 bases, and 15 bases lay between the germline ends. This CDR3 reads CSVERAASGNEQFF. As DNA, the CDR3 is TGCAGCGTTGAAAGGGCGGCTTCGGGAAATGAGCAGTTCTTC.

The V call is TRBV20-1, the J call TRBJ2-5, with 10 bases identical to TRBD2. CDR1 is DFQATT, CDR2 SNEGSKA, per germline (reference sequence). V shed 0 bases, J shed 1 base, and the junction held 5 bases outside the gene matches. The CDR3 has 16 residues. For the CDR3, the DNA is TGCAGTGCTAGAGATCCCCGACTAGCGGGCCAAGAGACCCAGTACTTC. Translating gives CSARDPRLAGQETQYF.

Ten or more counts support this clonotype. The rearrangement links TRBV12-3 or TRBV12-4 to TRBJ1-5, with unresolved D. CDR3 size: 14 residues. Deletions cut 0 bases from V and 11 bases from J, with 14 bases between. Here the CDR3 reads CASSLAQTPLSQHF. The DNA for the CDR3 is TGTGCCAGCAGTTTAGCGCAGACCCCCCTGTCCCAGCATTTT.

This clonotype appeared many times. The chain has TRBV7-9 and TRBJ1-2; D unresolved. Germline V lookup: CDR1 SEHNR, CDR2 FQNEAQ (reference sequence). The CDR3 runs to 17 residues. Deletions cut 2 bases from V and 7 bases from J, with 23 bases between. The DNA of the CDR3 is TGTGCCAGCAGCTTATATCGGGAAAGGGAGCTTCGGGGTGGCTACACCTTC. Amino acid sequence: CASSLYRERELRGGYTF. The complete variable domain, with remaining parts taken from reference TRBV7-9 and TRBJ1-2, reads DTGVSQNPRHKITKRGQNVTFRCDPISEHNRLYWYRQTLGQGPEFLTYFQNEAQLEKSRLLSDRFSAERPKGSFSTLEIQRTEQGDSAMYLCASSLYRERELRGGYTFGSGTRLTVV.

The chain has TRBV30 and TRBJ2-1; D is unclear. The CDR3 has 12 residues. Trimming cost V 0 bases and J 8 bases, with 8 bases left between them. CDR1 and CDR2 (germline): GTSNPN, SVGIG (reference sequence). CDR3 sequence reads: CAWSVHVHEQFF. CDR3 bases: TGTGCCTGGAGTGTACACGTCCATGAGCAGTTCTTC.

This clonotype was observed a few times. The genes are TRBV7-2 and TRBJ2-1, with 9 bases lining up with TRBD2. The CDR3 has 17 amino acids. The germline gives CDR1 SGHTA, CDR2 FQGNSA. The junction had 10 bases not matched to a gene; V was cut back by 1 base and J by 6 bases. CDR3 coding DNA: TGTGCCAGCAGCTTAGGAACGTTAGCGGGAGCGGTCAATGAGCAGTTCTTC. It encodes CASSLGTLAGAVNEQFF.

In its sample, this clonotype was seen a few times. The chain has TRBV25-1 and TRBJ2-1; TRBD1 matches 10 bases. After removal of 2 bases from V and 15 bases from J, the junction contained 10 bases not matched to a gene. The CDR3 has 14 amino acids. Per the germline V gene, CDR1 is MGHDK and CDR2 is SYGVNS. CDR3 coding DNA: TGTGCCAGCAGTGAAACGGGGACAGGGGTTCCTACGTTCTTC. This sequence encodes CASSETGTGVPTFF.

J is TRBJ2-5 and V is TRBV20-1; D remains unclear. CDR1 and CDR2 (germline): DFQATT, SNEGSKA (reference sequence). The CDR3 covers 11 residues. V was clipped by 7 bases and J by 1 base, with 7 bases between them. The CDR3 loop reads CSGSVQETQYF. The CDR3, as DNA: TGCAGTGGCTCAGTCCAAGAGACCCAGTACTTC.

This clonotype showed up just a few times. The genes are TRBV20-1 and TRBJ1-5; TRBD1 is a possible D gene (5 bases). Trimming took off 4 bases at V and 3 bases at J, with 10 bases between the two ends. The CDR3 has 13 residues. Germline lookup yields CDR1 DFQATT and CDR2 SNEGSKA (reference sequence). The chain's CDR3 is CSANRGDNQPQHF. Here the CDR3 DNA reads TGCAGTGCTAATAGGGGAGACAATCAGCCCCAGCATTTT.

This clonotype was counted between two and nine times. The chain joins TRBV9 to TRBJ2-1; D may be TRBD2 (6 bases). This CDR3 region has 15 residues. The V end lost 0 bases, the J end lost 5 bases, and 12 bases lay between the germline ends. Germline lookup yields CDR1 SGDLS and CDR2 YYNGEE. As DNA, the CDR3 is TGTGCCAGCAGCGTAGTCGGGAGTAGGGACAATGAGCAGTTCTTC. It yields the protein CASSVVGSRDNEQFF.

V usage is TRBV7-2 and J usage is TRBJ2-1; maybe TRBD2 (5 bases). The germline V and J ends were trimmed by 2 bases and 4 bases, with 12 bases remaining between them. This CDR3 spans 15 amino acids. Germline loops: CDR1 SGHTA, CDR2 FQGNSA. The CDR3 bases are TGTGCCAGCAGCTTATCGGAGGCTCTTTACAATGAGCAGTTCTTC. This sequence encodes CASSLSEALYNEQFF.

This clonotype was detected ten times or more. The chain combines TRBV7-2 with TRBJ2-1, with TRBD2 matching 15 bases. Germline V gives CDR1 SGHTA, CDR2 FQGNSA. The trim removed 6 bases at V and 4 bases at J, leaving 7 bases unmatched. The length of the CDR3 is 17 residues. The CDR3 nucleotides read TGTGCCAGCAGTCGGACTAGCGGGGGGGCGAATTACAATGAGCAGTTCTTC. Its protein is CASSRTSGGANYNEQFF.

This clonotype has a handful of counts. This chain links TRBV7-2 with TRBJ2-5; 7 positions agree with TRBD1. Per germline, CDR1 SGHTA and CDR2 FQGNSA. The V and J ends lost 3 bases and 2 bases, in that order; junction bases with no gene match: 6. The CDR3 has 15 residues. The CDR3 sequence is CASSFAGTVQETQYF. DNA of the CDR3: TGTGCCAGCAGCTTTGCCGGGACAGTGCAAGAGACCCAGTACTTC.

The table lists this clonotype with many counts. The chain carries TRBV7-3 and TRBJ2-1; 9 nucleotides agree with TRBD2. This CDR3 region has 17 residues. Germline V CDR1 and CDR2: SGHTA, FQGTGA. The V and J ends lost 0 bases and 3 bases, in that order; junction bases with no gene match: 6. In DNA, the CDR3 is TGTGCCAGCAGCTTAACGGCGGGGCGGGGGGGCTACAATGAGCAGTTCTTC. The encoded protein is CASSLTAGRGGYNEQFF.

This clonotype was detected many times. The chain uses TRBV7-2 and TRBJ1-6, with 7 bases identical to TRBD1. V lost 3 bases, J lost 10 bases, and 3 bases stayed unmatched. The CDR3 contains 13 residues. Germline lookup yields CDR1 SGHTA and CDR2 FQGNSA. In DNA form, the CDR3 reads TGTGCCAGCAGCTTGGACAGGTTCTCACCCCTCCACTTT. As protein: CASSLDRFSPLHF.

Only a few counts were recorded for this clonotype. In DNA, the CDR3 is TGCAGCGTTGTGTCCGGGGCCAACGTCCTGACTTTC. Amino acid sequence: CSVVSGANVLTF. This rearrangement joins TRBV29-1 to TRBJ2-6; D ambiguous. Germline V gene sequence: CDR1 SQVTM, CDR2 ANQGSEA. Trimming took 4 bases from V and 4 from J, leaving 5 bases between them. CDR3 size: 12 residues.

This clonotype has just a few counts. The chain joins TRBV5-6 to TRBJ2-7; D may be TRBD1 or TRBD2 (5 bases each). Trimming took off 4 bases at V and 2 bases at J, with 16 bases between the two ends. The germline V gene has CDR1 SGHDT and CDR2 YYEEEE. This CDR3 has 15 residues. The CDR3 region is CASSPGPRGTYEQYF. For the CDR3, the DNA is TGTGCCAGCAGCCCGGGACCCCGCGGCACCTACGAGCAGTACTTC.

V is TRBV6-2 or TRBV6-3 and J is TRBJ2-7, with a possible D match to TRBD1 (6 bases). The CDR3 extends over 13 amino acids. Germline CDR1 is MNHEY and CDR2 is SVGEGT. V was pared by 9 bases and J by 2 bases, with 14 bases between. The DNA of the CDR3 is TGTGCCAGTTTAAACAGGGCCACCTACGAGCAGTACTTC. Translating it yields CASLNRATYEQYF.

This clonotype was observed many times. This chain links TRBV12-3 or TRBV12-4 with TRBJ1-2; perhaps TRBD1 as D (5 bases). V was pared by 5 bases and J by 6 bases, with 19 bases between. There are 15 residues in the CDR3. DNA of the CDR3: TGTGCCAGCAGTCCCTCGAGGCCGGAAGGGGATGGCTACACCTTC. Amino acids: CASSPSRPEGDGYTF.

The chain carries TRBV7-2 and TRBJ2-3; tentative D call: TRBD1 (5 bases). Trimming stripped 7 bases from V and 3 bases from J, with 8 bases between. Per the germline V gene, CDR1 is SGHTA and CDR2 is FQGNSA. This CDR3 is 12 amino acids long. CDR3 residues: CASTTGTDTQYF. CDR3 in DNA: TGTGCCAGCACCACAGGAACAGATACGCAGTATTTT.

J is TRBJ2-5 and V is TRBV7-9; D unresolved. The CDR3 totals 14 residues. The ends were cut back, 2 bases at V and 5 bases at J, with 12 bases in the middle. Germline assignment: CDR1 SEHNR and CDR2 FQNEAQ (reference sequence). The CDR3 is CASSLSSRRETQYF. The CDR3 nucleotides are TGTGCCAGCAGCTTATCATCTAGACGGGAGACCCAGTACTTC.

This clonotype was counted ten times or more. The chain has TRBV7-2 and TRBJ1-2, with 10 positions matching TRBD1. With V trimmed by 5 bases and J by 0 bases, 9 bases remained unmatched. Germline V gives CDR1 SGHTA, CDR2 FQGNSA. This CDR3 is built from 17 residues. The CDR3 loop reads CASSPRTGGTANYGYTF. The CDR3 DNA reads as TGTGCCAGCAGCCCGAGGACAGGGGGAACAGCTAACTATGGCTACACCTTC. Full variable domain (rest looked up from reference TRBV7-2 and TRBJ1-2): GAGVSQSPSNKVTEKGKDVELRCDPISGHTALYWYRQSLGQGLEFLIYFQGNSAPDKSGLPSDRFSAERTGGSVSTLTIQRTQQEDSAVYLCASSPRTGGTANYGYTFGSGTRLTVV.

The CDR3: CASSETGGGYNSPLHF. The DNA of the CDR3 is TGTGCCAGCAGTGAGACAGGGGGCGGATATAATTCACCCCTCCACTTT. This chain joins TRBV2 and TRBJ1-6, with 10 nucleotides matching TRBD1. CDR1 and CDR2 (germline): SNHLY, FYNNEI. The CDR3 spans 16 residues. After removal of 3 bases from V and 4 bases from J, the junction contained 3 bases not matched to a gene.

The genes are TRBV5-4 and TRBJ1-2; no reliable D call. The CDR3 length is 13 residues. V lost 1 base and J lost 2, with 6 bases in between. The germline V gene encodes CDR1 SGHNT and CDR2 YYREEE (reference sequence). The DNA of the CDR3 is TGTGCCAGCAGCTTGAGAACGAACTATGGCTACACCTTC. Translating it yields CASSLRTNYGYTF.

This clonotype was seen only a few times. The CDR3 DNA sequence: TGCGCCAGCAGCTTGGCCGCGGGGGACAACTATGGCTACACCTTC. This sequence encodes CASSLAAGDNYGYTF. J is TRBJ1-2 and V is TRBV5-1, with D possibly matching TRBD1 (5 bases). The CDR3 loop spans 15 amino acids. CDR1 and CDR2 (germline): SGHRS, YFSETQ. Between the trimmed V and J ends, which lost 0 bases and 2 bases, there was a span of 11 bases.

This chain joins TRBV19 and TRBJ1-3; TRBD1 matches 7 bases. The CDR3 is 15 residues long. Germline trimming cut 6 bases from V and 0 bases from J; bases unmatched to any gene: 5. The germline CDR1 and CDR2 sequences are LNHDA and SQIVND (reference sequence). The CDR3 DNA sequence: TGTGCCAGTAGACGACAGGGCAGCTCTGGAAACACCATATATTTT. As protein: CASRRQGSSGNTIYF. The entire variable domain, with the rest obtained from reference TRBV19 and TRBJ1-3, is as follows: DGGITQSPKYLFRKEGQNVTLSCEQNLNHDAMYWYRQDPGQGLRLIYYSQIVNDFQKGDIAEGYSVSREKKESFPLTVTSAQKNPTAFYLCASRRQGSSGNTIYFGEGSWLTVV.

This clonotype was observed a few times. The gene calls are TRBV7-3 and TRBJ2-7; D is unresolved. This CDR3 comprises 13 residues. CDR1 is SGHTA, CDR2 FQGTGA, per germline. V gave up 4 bases and J gave up 2 bases, with 9 bases separating them. CDR3 sequence: CASSYDATYEQYF. The CDR3 DNA sequence: TGTGCCAGCAGCTACGACGCTACCTACGAGCAGTACTTC.

This clonotype was seen only a few times. The rearrangement links TRBV7-2 to TRBJ1-4; 9 bases line up with TRBD1. The V gene end was trimmed by 1 base and the J gene end by 9 bases; junction bases not matched to a gene: 6. The CDR3 is 15 residues long. Germline V gene lookup returns CDR1 SGHTA and CDR2 FQGNSA. The CDR3 spells CASSLETGGAKKLFF. The CDR3, as DNA: TGTGCCAGCAGCTTAGAGACAGGGGGTGCGAAAAAACTGTTTTTT.

This chain uses TRBV30 with TRBJ1-3; 7 positions match TRBD1. Trimming removed 3 bases from V and 0 bases from J; junction bases left unmatched: 8. This CDR3 is built from 16 residues. Germline V gene lookup returns CDR1 GTSNPN and CDR2 SVGIG (reference sequence). CDR3 sequence (DNA): TGTGCCTGGAGCCGCCCCGACAGGGTCTCTGGAAACACCATATATTTT. Translation gives CAWSRPDRVSGNTIYF.

This clonotype was counted many times. This chain connects TRBV6-2 or TRBV6-3 to TRBJ1-5; 9 nucleotides align to TRBD1. This CDR3 comprises 15 residues. Germline V CDR1 and CDR2: MNHEY, SVGEGT. The V and J ends lost 6 bases and 7 bases, in that order; junction bases with no gene match: 10. In DNA, the CDR3 is TGTGCCAGCAGCATGATGGGACAGGGAAGACAGCCCCAGCATTTT. Its protein product is CASSMMGQGRQPQHF.